This T cell receptor (beta chain) is drawn from a study of blood T cell repertoires in COVID-19. On the study more broadly: The United States, Italy and Spain were the sources of the acute and convalescent COVID-19 samples. From T cells, B-cell-depleted T cells, or PBMCs came the material, which was cDNA or gDNA.

CDR1 is SGDLS, CDR2 YYNGEE, per germline. The CDR3 loop spans 13 amino acids. V was pared by 5 bases and J by 5 bases, with 5 bases of the junction left unmatched. As handled by the study authors: From reference gene primer amplification, estimates of nucleated cell counts were derived. The assay was immunoSEQ multiplex PCR, and TCRdb's table has in-frame clones only and misses some. That table furnishes V, J and clone size, whereas the DNA furnished D and trimming. The sample lists roughly 67,000 clones, 60% to 85% occurring once. This chain uses TRBV9 with TRBJ1-1; 8 bases are a match to TRBD1. Sequenced sample: peripheral blood. This receptor was taken from a human donor in a cohort sampled during active COVID-19. The chain's CDR3 is CASRATGDTEAFF. The CDR3, as DNA: TGTGCCAGCAGGGCGACAGGGGATACTGAAGCTTTCTTT.